This TCR beta chain was obtained from a study of T-cell memory formation after mild COVID-19. TCRdb redid the calling of the 5' RACE reads with MiXCR, one entry per CDR3 protein. The sample has under 60,000 distinct CDR3 sequences, 9.3% seen once. This clonotype was seen ten or more times. Its antigen remains unidentified. General observations from the study: Pre-infection memory contained some responding clones, which suggested that cross-reactive memory had joined.

This clonotype was obtained from an adult woman who had mild COVID-19 (a few samples of this study predate the infection). Cell type and time point are not known. Material for sequencing was PBMCs or a T cell subset sorted from them (not recorded which).

In DNA form, the CDR3 reads TGTGCCAGCAGACGCCATGCTCTAGCGGGGGGAATATGGGGCACAGATACGCAGTATTTT. The encoded protein is CASRRHALAGGIWGTDTQYF. The V gene is TRBV12-3 or TRBV12-4, the J gene TRBJ2-3, with TRBD2 matching over 11 bases. V was pared by 6 bases and J by 1 base, with 18 bases of the junction left unmatched. CDR3 size: 20 residues.